This entry concerns a single T cell receptor (beta chain). The target antigen is unknown. This sample was included in a study of cytomegalovirus exposure and HLA in healthy donors. Whole-study findings and limits: Reportedly, HLA-A and HLA-B alleles of most subjects were accurately predicted from TCR beta.

The CDR3 totals 12 residues. Vbeta (60) and Jbeta (13) primers were used in the PCR. This table comes from immunoSEQ multiplex PCR, and its TCRdb copy is limited to in-frame clones, with some not included. The sample holds around 140,000 clones, roughly three quarters seen once. Sequencing used PBMCs. V gene TRBV12-2 combines with J gene TRBJ2-1; no check of the table's D call, TRBD1, against the DNA was made. TRBV12-2 is a listed pseudogene. This TCR derives from a woman between 55 and 75 years old in good health and CMV-seronegative. The CDR3 DNA is TGTGCAAGTCGCGGCAGTGGTATGGAGCAGTTCTTC. Translated: CASRGSGMEQFF.